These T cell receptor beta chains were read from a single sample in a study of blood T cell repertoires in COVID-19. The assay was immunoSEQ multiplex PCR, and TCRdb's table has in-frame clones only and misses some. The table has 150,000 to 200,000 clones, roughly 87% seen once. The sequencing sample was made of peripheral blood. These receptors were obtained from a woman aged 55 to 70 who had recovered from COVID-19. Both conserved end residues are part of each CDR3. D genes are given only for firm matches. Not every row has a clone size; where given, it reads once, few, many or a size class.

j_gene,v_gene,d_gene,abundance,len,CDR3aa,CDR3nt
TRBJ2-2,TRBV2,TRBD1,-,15,CASNGDRGWSGELFF,TGTGCCAGCAACGGGGACAGGGGATGGTCCGGGGAGCTGTTTTTT
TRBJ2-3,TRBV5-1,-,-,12,CASGEGTDTQYF,TGCGCCAGCGGGGAGGGCACAGATACGCAGTATTTT
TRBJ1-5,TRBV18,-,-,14,CASSPYGANQPQHF,TGTGCCAGCTCACCATATGGGGCTAATCAGCCCCAGCATTTT
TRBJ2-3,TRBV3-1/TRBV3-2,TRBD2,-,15,CASSLTGLRTDTQYF,TGTGCCAGCAGTCTTACGGGACTACGCACAGATACGCAGTATTTT
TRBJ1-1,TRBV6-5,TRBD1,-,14,CASSVGTGRTEAFF,TGTGCCAGCAGCGTTGGGACAGGAAGGACTGAAGCTTTCTTT
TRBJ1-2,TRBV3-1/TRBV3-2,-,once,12,CASSHRVIGYTF,TGTGCCAGCAGCCACCGGGTTATTGGCTACACCTTC
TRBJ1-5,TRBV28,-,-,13,CANQMGGGQPQHF,TGTGCCAATCAGATGGGAGGGGGTCAGCCCCAGCATTTT
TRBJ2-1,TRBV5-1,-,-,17,CASSVASSAFSYNEQFF,TGCGCCAGCAGCGTTGCGTCTAGCGCATTCTCCTACAATGAGCAGTTCTTC
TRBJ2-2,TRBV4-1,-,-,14,CASSQAGNTGELFF,TGCGCCAGCAGCCAAGCCGGGAACACCGGGGAGCTGTTTTTT
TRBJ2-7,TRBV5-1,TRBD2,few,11,CASRAGDEQYF,TGCGCCAGCAGGGCGGGGGACGAGCAGTACTTC
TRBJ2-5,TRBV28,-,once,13,CASSSPKQETQYF,TGTGCCAGCAGTTCCCCAAAACAAGAGACCCAGTACTTC
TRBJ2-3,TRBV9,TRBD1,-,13,CASSVRQGDTQYF,TGTGCCAGCAGCGTAAGACAGGGAGATACGCAGTATTTT
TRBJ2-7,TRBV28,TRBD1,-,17,CASSPRTGGRMTYEQYF,TGTGCCAGCAGCCCGAGGACAGGGGGCCGGATGACCTACGAGCAGTACTTC
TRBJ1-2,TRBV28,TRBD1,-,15,CASSRTGSTTAGYTF,TGTGCCAGCAGTAGGACAGGGAGCACGACTGCCGGCTACACCTTC
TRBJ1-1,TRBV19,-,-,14,CASSVGSGGTEAFF,TGTGCCAGTAGCGTCGGGAGCGGTGGTACTGAAGCTTTCTTT
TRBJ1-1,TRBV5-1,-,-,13,CASRYRENTEAFF,TGCGCCAGCAGATACAGGGAGAACACTGAAGCTTTCTTT
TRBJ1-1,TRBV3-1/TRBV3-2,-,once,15,CASSQAAGGGTEAFF,TGTGCCAGCAGCCAAGCAGCGGGAGGGGGAACTGAAGCTTTCTTT
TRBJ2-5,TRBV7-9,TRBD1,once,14,CASSLGTAQETQYF,TGTGCCAGCAGCTTGGGGACAGCCCAAGAGACCCAGTACTTC
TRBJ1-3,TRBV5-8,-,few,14,CASSLVGGGNTIYF,TGTGCCAGCAGCTTGGTCGGCGGTGGAAACACCATATATTTT
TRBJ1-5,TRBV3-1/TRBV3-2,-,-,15,CASSLGGDSNQPQHF,TGTGCCAGCAGTTTAGGCGGCGATAGCAATCAGCCCCAGCATTTT
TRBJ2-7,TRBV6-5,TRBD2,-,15,CASSWASGGAYEQYF,TGTGCCAGCAGTTGGGCTAGCGGGGGGGCCTACGAGCAGTACTTC
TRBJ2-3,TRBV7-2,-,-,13,CASSPIGGAHEYF,TGTGCCAGCAGCCCTATTGGCGGGGCCCACGAGTATTTT
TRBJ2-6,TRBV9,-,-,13,CASSPSGANVLTF,TGTGCCAGCAGCCCTAGCGGGGCCAACGTCCTGACTTTC
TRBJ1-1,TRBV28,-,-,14,CASSSAQGNTEAFF,TGTGCCAGCAGCTCAGCCCAGGGGAACACTGAAGCTTTCTTT
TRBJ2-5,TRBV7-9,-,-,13,CASSLRGEETQYF,TGTGCCAGCAGCTTACGCGGTGAGGAGACCCAGTACTTC
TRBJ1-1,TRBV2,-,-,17,CASSEEGRGQVNTEAFF,TGTGCCAGCAGTGAAGAAGGCAGGGGCCAAGTGAACACTGAAGCTTTCTTT
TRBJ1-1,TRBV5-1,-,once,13,CASSLFQNTEAFF,TGCGCCAGCAGCTTGTTCCAGAACACTGAAGCTTTCTTT
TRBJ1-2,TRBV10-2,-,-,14,CASSESGGKYGYTF,TGCGCCAGCAGTGAGTCGGGAGGGAAGTATGGCTACACCTTC
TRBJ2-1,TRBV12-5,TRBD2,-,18,CASGPPPPLAGGPHEQFF,TGTGCTAGTGGCCCTCCCCCCCCTCTAGCGGGGGGGCCCCATGAGCAGTTCTTC
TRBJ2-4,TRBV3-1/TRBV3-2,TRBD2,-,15,CASSQERAGENIQYF,TGTGCCAGCAGCCAAGAACGGGCGGGGGAAAACATTCAGTACTTC
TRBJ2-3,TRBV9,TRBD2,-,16,CASSVGGPGGADTQYF,TGTGCCAGCAGCGTAGGGGGCCCGGGGGGTGCAGATACGCAGTATTTT
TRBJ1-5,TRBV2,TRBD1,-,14,CASGQQGRNQPQHF,TGTGCCAGCGGACAACAGGGGCGCAATCAGCCCCAGCATTTT
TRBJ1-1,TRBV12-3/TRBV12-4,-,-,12,CASSVGGRAAFF,TGTGCCAGCAGTGTGGGCGGGAGGGCGGCTTTCTTT
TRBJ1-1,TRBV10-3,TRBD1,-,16,CAISESPTGGARRAFF,TGTGCCATCAGTGAGTCCCCGACAGGGGGCGCGAGGAGGGCTTTCTTT
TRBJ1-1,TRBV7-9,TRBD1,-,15,CASSRDRGTNTEAFF,TGTGCCAGCAGCCGAGACAGGGGCACCAACACTGAAGCTTTCTTT
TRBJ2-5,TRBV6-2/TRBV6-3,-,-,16,CASSYSSAGRRKTQYF,TGTGCCAGCAGTTACTCGAGTGCGGGGAGGAGGAAGACCCAGTACTTC
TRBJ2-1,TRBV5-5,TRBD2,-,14,CASSSRTSGNEQFF,TGTGCCAGCAGCTCTCGGACTAGCGGCAATGAGCAGTTCTTC
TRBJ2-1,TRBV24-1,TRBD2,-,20,CATSESPGRPSGGAFDEQFF,TGTGCCACCAGTGAGTCACCCGGGAGGCCTAGCGGGGGGGCCTTCGATGAGCAGTTCTTC
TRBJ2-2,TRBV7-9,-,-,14,CANHPHGVTGELFF,TGTGCCAATCATCCTCACGGGGTCACCGGGGAGCTGTTTTTT
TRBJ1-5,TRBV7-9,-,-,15,CASSLDGQAVWPQHF,TGTGCCAGCAGCTTAGACGGTCAGGCAGTCTGGCCCCAGCATTTT
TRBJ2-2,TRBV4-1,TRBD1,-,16,CASSARTGPNTGELFF,TGCGCCAGCAGCGCCCGGACAGGGCCTAACACCGGGGAGCTGTTTTTT
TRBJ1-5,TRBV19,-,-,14,CASKTGVSNQPQHF,TGTGCCAGTAAGACGGGGGTTAGCAATCAGCCCCAGCATTTT
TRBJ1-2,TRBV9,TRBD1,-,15,CASSEAPGGRSGYTF,TGTGCCAGCAGCGAGGCCCCAGGGGGCAGAAGCGGCTACACCTTC
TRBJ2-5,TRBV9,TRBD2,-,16,CASSHGAGGIQETQYF,TGTGCCAGCAGCCATGGGGCGGGGGGTATCCAAGAGACCCAGTACTTC
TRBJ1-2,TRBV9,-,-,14,CASSANQGSVGYTF,TGTGCCAGCAGCGCCAACCAGGGATCAGTAGGCTACACCTTC
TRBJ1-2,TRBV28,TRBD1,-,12,CASSLWSRDSIF,TGTGCCAGCAGTTTATGGAGCCGGGACAGCATCTTC
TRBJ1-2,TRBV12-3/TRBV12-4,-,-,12,CASSFGGYGYTF,TGTGCCAGCAGTTTTGGAGGCTATGGCTACACCTTC
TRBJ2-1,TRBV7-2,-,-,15,CASSLRRGDIYEQFF,TGTGCCAGCAGCTTAAGAAGGGGTGACATTTATGAGCAGTTCTTC
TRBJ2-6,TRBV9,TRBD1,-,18,CASSARTGLGAGANVLTF,TGTGCCAGCAGCGCAAGGACAGGGTTGGGCGCTGGGGCCAACGTCCTGACTTTC
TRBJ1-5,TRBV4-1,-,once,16,CASSHLLRVRNQPQHF,TGCGCCAGCAGCCACCTACTCCGGGTCCGCAATCAGCCCCAGCATTTT
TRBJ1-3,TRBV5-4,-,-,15,CASSDMGGSGNTIYF,TGTGCCAGCAGTGATATGGGGGGCTCTGGAAACACCATATATTTT
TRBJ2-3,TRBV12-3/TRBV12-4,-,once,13,CASSQFRTDTQYF,TGTGCCAGCAGCCAGTTTCGCACAGATACGCAGTATTTT
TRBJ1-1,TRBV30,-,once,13,CAWSVRGEGQAFF,TGTGCCTGGAGTGTACGGGGGGAGGGGCAGGCTTTCTTT
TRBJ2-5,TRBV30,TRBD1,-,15,CAWSKPGTGGWAQYF,TGTGCCTGGAGTAAACCCGGGACAGGGGGGTGGGCCCAGTACTTC
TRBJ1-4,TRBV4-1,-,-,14,CASSQGFTGEKLFF,TGCGCCAGCAGCCAAGGTTTTACGGGTGAAAAACTGTTTTTT
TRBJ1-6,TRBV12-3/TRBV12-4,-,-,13,CASKESYNSPLHF,TGTGCCAGTAAGGAGTCCTATAATTCACCCCTCCACTTT